This T cell receptor beta chain is from a study of CD8 T cells in Susac syndrome (dated 2019 in TCRdb). About the full investigation: Repertoire sequencing was used to test whether CD8+ T cell activation and differentiation in Susac syndrome was antigen driven. The study compared CD8+ T cell repertoire clonality among about a dozen healthy donors, around 14 Susac syndrome patients and roughly 16 multiple sclerosis patients.

Results and caveats for the whole study, not just this receptor: The number of individuals in the TCR sequencing and HLA analysis was recognized as being relatively small.

The CDR3, cysteine through valine, is 15 amino acids long. The only DNA kept is the CDR3, 45 bases in frame from the first base. The V end gives up 1 base and the J end 0 bases, leaving 2 bases in the junction not matched to a gene. CDR1 MNHNS and CDR2 SASEGT were looked up in the germline V gene. In its sample, this clonotype was seen a few times. No antigen is known for it. No qualities accompany the bases; no much larger clone lies one base away. RNA was extracted using the RNeasy kit, and roughly 0.45 to 1 microgram was reverse transcribed with random hexamers. TCR beta CDR3 regions were amplified with the immunoSEQ multiplex PCR assay covering 54 Vbeta and 13 Jbeta segments. PCR amplification bias was corrected by using a synthetic template baseline for primer optimization and computational correction. The authors' analysis ran thus. Only productive sequences were kept, with reads annotated to V, D and J genes according to IMGT and analyzed in immunoSEQ Analyzer. To calculate clonality, Shannon entropy was normalized by log2 of the number of productive unique sequences and then subtracted from one. Public and private clones were assessed among the 100 most prevalent clones of each patient and control. Susac-specific clones were defined as absent from healthy and MS cohorts, about 1,100 published viral clones and other ImmuneACCESS disease sequences. The public reads were reprocessed in TCRdb via fastp at Q25 and MiXCR, keeping in-frame beta chains. Rows are unified per CDR3 protein, each entry keeping the most common DNA and genes. The V and J calls were not made by the authors but by TCRdb's processing. This sample lists tens of thousands of distinct CDR3 sequences; around 94% were detected once. Around 0.25% of the sample is taken by the ten largest.

Peripheral blood CD8+ and CD4+ T cells from healthy donors, Susac syndrome patients and multiple sclerosis patients were profiled using high-throughput TCR beta sequencing. The healthy donors served as controls matched for age and sex. Bulk CD8+ and CD4+ T cells were purified by magnetic negative isolation, while CD8+ TEMRA cells were enriched using FACS. Blood was drawn into EDTA tubes, processed within 24 hours, and PBMCs were isolated by density gradient centrifugation. PBMCs destined for TCR sequencing were cryopreserved in liquid nitrogen and later thawed in a 37 °C water bath. The sorted or isolated CD4+, CD8+ and CD8+ TEMRA cells reached a purity of at least 90%.

This sequence originates from a human donor in good health. The chain joins TRBV6-1 to TRBJ2-7, with TRBD2 matching 8 junction bases. Sequenced input: CD8+ T cells from PBMCs. The bases read TGTGCCAGCAGTGAAGGTCTAGCGGGCTCCTACGAGCAGTACGTC. This is translated as CASSEGLAGSYEQYV.